A selection of T cell receptor beta chains follows, all from one sample in a study of OX40 agonist ivuxolimab in advanced cancers. Clones were read by immunoSEQ multiplex PCR, and TCRdb kept only the in-frame ones, dropping some. Of 55,000 to 70,000 clones in the sample, 85% to 90% are singletons; the top ten hold 1.5% to 2%. Sequenced material: CD4+ or CD8+ T cells sorted from blood, taken in a trial of the OX40 agonist ivuxolimab. The source of these receptors is an adult with an advanced solid tumor such as melanoma, head and neck, liver or kidney cancer. The conserved cysteine and the conserved F or W are not part of the CDR3 here. The listing skips clone size in some rows; elsewhere it reads once, few, many or a size class.

size: -; V: TRBV4-2; CDR3: ASSHPPSRIAGGQDTDTQY
size: -; V: TRBV7-8; CDR3: ASSLARTHEQY
size: -; V: TRBV27; CDR3: ASSLFLENSNQPQH
size: -; V: TRBV7-3; CDR3: ASRKEETQY
size: -; V: TRBV19; CDR3: ASSKPMYQETQY
size: -; V: TRBV7-2; CDR3: ASSPETGQGYT
size: -; V: TRBV27; CDR3: ASSRTIGSSGNTIY
size: -; V: TRBV4-2; CDR3: ASSQAGMNTEAF
size: -; V: TRBV29-1; CDR3: SVVWGSSYNEQF
size: -; V: TRBV7-3; CDR3: ASSLTRTPGRDTQY
size: -; V: TRBV5-6; CDR3: ASSLVTSGRTDTQY
size: -; V: TRBV5-4; CDR3: ASSLGGIGTNYGYT
size: -; V: TRBV4-2; CDR3: ASSQDEVQIEKLF
size: -; V: TRBV7-3; CDR3: ASSLVPGGPNEQY
size: -; V: TRBV4-1; CDR3: ASSQDSPGATDTQY
size: -; V: TRBV9; CDR3: ASSIGTHEDQPQH
size: -; V: TRBV28; CDR3: ASSLGRGVNTEAF
size: -; V: TRBV18; CDR3: ASSTGQLSGNTIY
size: -; V: TRBV5-1; CDR3: ASSLAPGANGELF
size: few; V: TRBV5-1; CDR3: ASSFPNSPLH
size: -; V: TRBV11-3; CDR3: ASSPRQGSYEQY
size: -; V: TRBV28; CDR3: ASSPPSGRPNTGELF
size: -; V: TRBV7-2; CDR3: ASSLRWGVVSDGYT
size: -; V: TRBV28; CDR3: ASSLLGLNTEAF
size: -; V: TRBV7-8; CDR3: ASSRTGWAEAF
size: -; V: TRBV5-4; CDR3: ASSLGSLGGGVDQPQH